This T cell receptor beta chain appears in the sequencing data of a study of technical replicates of blood from four donors. Clones were read by immunoSEQ multiplex PCR, and TCRdb kept only the in-frame ones, dropping some. Counted here are approximately 82,000 clones, over 90% occurring once; the ten biggest clones make up 0.37%. With 6 bases clipped from V and 1 base from J, the junction kept 6 bases outside the gene matches. CDR1 and CDR2 from the germline V gene are SNHLY and FYNNEI. This CDR3 is 15 amino acids long. The sequenced material came from T cells isolated from PBMCs. The receptor was derived from a human donor in good health. J is TRBJ2-1 and V is TRBV2, with 7 positions matching TRBD2. In DNA form, the CDR3 reads TGTGCCAGCAGGGAACTAGCGACATCCTACAATGAGCAGTTCTTC. As protein: CASRELATSYNEQFF.